Each of the 10 T cell receptor beta chains below was sequenced from the same sample in a study of blood T cell repertoires in COVID-19 (dated by TCRdb to about 2020). The protocol used for the library was the immunoSEQ multiplex PCR assay. TCRdb re-hosts the immuneACCESS table, in-frame sequences only. Its copies lack some clones; in the studies checked, an unresolved V gene accounts for under half of them, and the cause for the rest is not known. This sample lists 70,000 to 95,000 clones; roughly 78% were detected once. The ten top clones hold 35% to 40% of the sample. The sequenced sample was peripheral blood. These receptors were obtained from a man in his 60s with COVID-19, enrolled during active disease.

The rearrangement joins TRBV18 to TRBJ1-1; possible D gene TRBD1, 5 bases. Looked up from germline, CDR1 is KGHSH and CDR2 is LQKENI. There are 14 residues in the CDR3. Trimming cost V 3 bases and J 4 bases, with 12 bases left between them. The CDR3 is CASSPLGPGTEAFF. The CDR3 DNA is TGTGCCAGCTCACCTTTGGGGCCGGGCACTGAAGCTTTCTTT.

The CDR3 nucleotides are TGTGCCAGCACGATTGGGGGGGTCTCTGGAAACACCATATATTTT. Translating gives CASTIGGVSGNTIYF. V is TRBV5-6 and J is TRBJ1-3, with D perhaps matching TRBD1 (5 bases). This CDR3 is built from 15 residues. In germline, CDR1 is SGHDT, CDR2 YYEEEE. V was cut by 6 bases and J by 0 bases, with 13 bases left in between.

This rearrangement joins TRBV7-9 to TRBJ2-3; TRBD2 agrees at 13 bases. Germline V gene data show CDR1 as SEHNR and CDR2 as FQNEAQ (reference sequence). The CDR3 is 19 residues long. Trimming at V came to 4 bases and at J to 4 bases, leaving 14 bases not matched to a gene. CDR3 sequence (DNA): TGTGCCAGCAGCTGGCGTACTAGCGGGGGGGCTCCATTCCCAGATACGCAGTATTTT. Its protein product is CASSWRTSGGAPFPDTQYF. Full variable domain (remainder filled in from reference TRBV7-9 and TRBJ2-3): DTGVSQNPRHKITKRGQNVTFRCDPISEHNRLYWYRQTLGQGPEFLTYFQNEAQLEKSRLLSDRFSAERPKGSFSTLEIQRTEQGDSAMYLCASSWRTSGGAPFPDTQYFGPGTRLTVL.

The rearrangement uses TRBV2 and TRBJ1-5; a weak D match, TRBD1 (5 bases). This CDR3 has 13 amino acids. V shed 4 bases and J shed 4 bases, with 8 bases lying between them. The germline V gene has CDR1 SNHLY and CDR2 FYNNEI. DNA for the CDR3: TGTGCCAGCAGTGTGGAGGGGAATCAGCCCCAGCATTTT. Its translation: CASSVEGNQPQHF. The variable domain in full, with the rest retrieved from reference TRBV2 and TRBJ1-5, is EPEVTQTPSHQVTQMGQEVILRCVPISNHLYFYWYRQILGQKVEFLVSFYNNEISEKSEIFDDQFSVERPDGSNFTLKIRSTKLEDSAMYFCASSVEGNQPQHFGDGTRLSIL.

The chain uses TRBV10-3 and TRBJ2-5; the D is unclear. Per germline, CDR1 ENHRY and CDR2 SYGVKD. CDR3 length equals 13 residues. Trimming took off 10 bases at V and 5 bases at J, with 17 bases between the two ends. CDR3: CATQGPLGETQYF. In DNA form, the CDR3 reads TGTGCCACACAAGGCCCGCTCGGGGAGACCCAGTACTTC.

The chain uses TRBV18 and TRBJ2-1; the match to TRBD2 covers 7 bases. V trimming: 3 bases; J trimming: 5 bases; junction bases outside the gene matches: 7. Germline-derived CDR1 and CDR2 are KGHSH and LQKENI. The CDR3 consists of 15 residues. The CDR3 DNA reads TGTGCCAGCTCACCCCTGGGGACTACCAACAATGAGCAGTTCTTC. Translated, it gives CASSPLGTTNNEQFF.

The V gene is TRBV5-1, the J gene TRBJ2-7; the D gene is possibly TRBD2 (6 bases). This CDR3 is 14 amino acids long. Trimming took 1 base from V and 0 from J, leaving 8 bases between them. CDR1 is SGHRS, CDR2 YFSETQ, per germline. The CDR3, as DNA: TGCGCCAGCAGCTTGCACGGGAGCTCCTACGAGCAGTACTTC. This encodes CASSLHGSSYEQYF.

The chain links TRBV27 to TRBJ2-1; the match to TRBD2 covers 10 bases. Trimming cost V 5 bases and J 6 bases; bases outside gene matches: 4. This CDR3 is built from 14 residues. CDR1 is MNHEY, CDR2 SMNVEV, per germline (reference sequence). The CDR3 loop reads CASSASGRANEQFF. CDR3 nucleotides: TGTGCCAGCAGTGCCAGCGGGAGGGCCAATGAGCAGTTCTTC.

The chain combines TRBV10-1 with TRBJ1-6; tentatively, D is TRBD1 (5 bases). V was pared by 10 bases and J by 4 bases, with 11 bases between. The CDR3 length is 13 residues. From germline, CDR1 is WNHNN and CDR2 SYGVQD (reference sequence). The DNA for the CDR3 is TGCGCCACGACAGCCGAATATAATTCACCCCTCCACTTT. Its protein is CATTAEYNSPLHF.

The chain joins TRBV4-1 to TRBJ1-2, with D possibly being TRBD1 (5 bases). CDR1 and CDR2 (germline): MGHRA, YSYEKL. Trimming removed 4 bases from V and 7 bases from J, with 16 bases in between. CDR3 length: 14 residues. For the CDR3, the DNA is TGCGCCAGCAGCCCTACAGGCCTGTCCTCTGGCTACACCTTC. It translates to CASSPTGLSSGYTF.